This T cell receptor beta chain was sequenced during a study of blood T cell repertoires in COVID-19. Overall study context: The origin of the acute and convalescent COVID-19 samples was the United States, Italy and Spain. T cells, B-cell-depleted T cells, or PBMCs supplied cDNA or gDNA.

Original methodology: Using reference gene primer amplification, nucleated cell counts were estimated. Assay used: immunoSEQ multiplex PCR; TCRdb lists only in-frame clones, some missing. The DNA was the basis for D and trimming; V, J and clone size are from that table. Found here are around 56,000 clones, roughly 80% of them singletons; the top ten hold 18%. The sequence came from a woman aged 50 to 65 with active or convalescent COVID-19. The sequencing sample was made of peripheral blood.

CDR3 in DNA: TGTGCCAGCAGCGTAGAAGGGGTCATAGGTTATACGCAGTATTTT. This codes for CASSVEGVIGYTQYF. This rearrangement joins TRBV9 to TRBJ2-3; D might be TRBD1 (5 bases). From germline, CDR1 is SGDLS and CDR2 YYNGEE. The CDR3 has 15 amino acids. V lost 0 bases and J 7 bases, leaving 15 bases between the germline ends.